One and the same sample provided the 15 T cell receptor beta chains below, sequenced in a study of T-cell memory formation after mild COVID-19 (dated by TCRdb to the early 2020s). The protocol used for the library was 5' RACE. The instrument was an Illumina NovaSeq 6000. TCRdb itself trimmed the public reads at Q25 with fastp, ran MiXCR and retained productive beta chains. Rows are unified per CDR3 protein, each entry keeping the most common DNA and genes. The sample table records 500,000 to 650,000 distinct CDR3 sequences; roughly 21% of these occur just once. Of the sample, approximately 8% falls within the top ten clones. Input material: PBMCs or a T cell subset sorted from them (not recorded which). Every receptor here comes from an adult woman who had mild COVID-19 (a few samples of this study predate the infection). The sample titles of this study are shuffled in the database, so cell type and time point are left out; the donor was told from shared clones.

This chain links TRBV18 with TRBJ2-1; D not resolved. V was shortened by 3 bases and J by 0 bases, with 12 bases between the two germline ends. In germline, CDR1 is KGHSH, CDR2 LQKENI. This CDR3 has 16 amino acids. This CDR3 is CASSPYGPSSYNEQFF. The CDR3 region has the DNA TGTGCCAGCTCACCTTATGGGCCGAGCTCCTACAATGAGCAGTTCTTC.

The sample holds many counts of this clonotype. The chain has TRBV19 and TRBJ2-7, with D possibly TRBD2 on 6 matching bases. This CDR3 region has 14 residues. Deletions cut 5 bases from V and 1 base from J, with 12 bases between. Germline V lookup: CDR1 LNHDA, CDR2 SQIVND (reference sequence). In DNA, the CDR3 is TGTGCCAGTAGTCGACCCGGGACTTCCTACGAGCAGTACTTC. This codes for CASSRPGTSYEQYF.

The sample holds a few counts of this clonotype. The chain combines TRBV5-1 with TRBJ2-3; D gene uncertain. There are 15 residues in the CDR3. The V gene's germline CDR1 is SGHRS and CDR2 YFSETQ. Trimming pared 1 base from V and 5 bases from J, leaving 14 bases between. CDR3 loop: CASSLSPTDGDTQYF. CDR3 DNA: TGCGCCAGCAGCTTGTCCCCCACCGACGGAGATACGCAGTATTTT.

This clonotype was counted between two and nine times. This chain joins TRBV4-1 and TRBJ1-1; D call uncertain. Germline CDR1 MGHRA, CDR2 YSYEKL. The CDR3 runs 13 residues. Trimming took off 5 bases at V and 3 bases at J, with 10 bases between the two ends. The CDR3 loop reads CASSDVEDTEAFF. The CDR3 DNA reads TGCGCCAGCAGCGACGTTGAGGACACTGAAGCTTTCTTT.

CDR3 loop: CASSLNPDRRETEAFF. Here the CDR3 DNA reads TGTGCCAGCAGTTTAAATCCCGACAGGAGAGAAACTGAAGCTTTCTTT. The chain joins TRBV12-3 or TRBV12-4 to TRBJ1-1; D possibly corresponds to TRBD1 (6 bases). The V end lost 2 bases, the J end lost 5 bases, and 18 bases lay between the germline ends. This CDR3 comprises 16 residues.

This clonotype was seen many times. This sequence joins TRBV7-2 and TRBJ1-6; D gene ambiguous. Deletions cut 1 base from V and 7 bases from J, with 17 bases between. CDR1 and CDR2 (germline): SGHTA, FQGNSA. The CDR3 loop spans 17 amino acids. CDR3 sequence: CASSLGPRRPANSPLHF. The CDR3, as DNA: TGTGCCAGCAGCTTAGGTCCTCGACGGCCCGCGAATTCACCCCTCCACTTT.

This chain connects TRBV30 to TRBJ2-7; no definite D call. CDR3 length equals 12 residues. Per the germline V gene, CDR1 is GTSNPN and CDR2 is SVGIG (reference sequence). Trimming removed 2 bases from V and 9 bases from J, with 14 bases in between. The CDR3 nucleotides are TGTGCCTGGAGTAAAAGCTGGGCTGGGCAGTACTTC. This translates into CAWSKSWAGQYF.

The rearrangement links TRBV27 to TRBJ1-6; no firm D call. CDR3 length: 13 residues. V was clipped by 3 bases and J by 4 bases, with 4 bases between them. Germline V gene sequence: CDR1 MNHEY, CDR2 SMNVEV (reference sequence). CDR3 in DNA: TGTGCCAGCAGTTTGGTTTATAATTCACCCCTCCACTTT. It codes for CASSLVYNSPLHF.

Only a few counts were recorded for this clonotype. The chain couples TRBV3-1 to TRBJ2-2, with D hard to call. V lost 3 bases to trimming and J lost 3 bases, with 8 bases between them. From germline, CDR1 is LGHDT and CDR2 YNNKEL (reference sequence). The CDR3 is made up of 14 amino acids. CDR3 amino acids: CASSHLRDTGELFF. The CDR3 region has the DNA TGTGCCAGCAGCCATCTCCGTGACACCGGGGAGCTGTTTTTT.

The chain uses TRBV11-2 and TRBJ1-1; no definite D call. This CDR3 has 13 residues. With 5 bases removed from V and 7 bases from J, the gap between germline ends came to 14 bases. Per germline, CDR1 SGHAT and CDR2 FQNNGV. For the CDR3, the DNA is TGTGCCAGCAGCCCTGGTGGGTGGAGTGAAGCTTTCTTT. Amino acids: CASSPGGWSEAFF.

The CDR3 is CASSLMGVGTDTQYF. CDR3 coding DNA: TGTGCCAGCAGCTTAATGGGAGTGGGCACAGATACGCAGTATTTT. The rearrangement uses TRBV7-6 and TRBJ2-3; D is possibly TRBD2 (5 bases). Trimming left V 2 bases short and J 1 base short, with 10 bases between. CDR1 and CDR2 from the germline V gene are SGHVS and FNYEAQ. CDR3 size: 15 residues. Full variable domain (rest looked up from reference TRBV7-6 and TRBJ2-3): GAGVSQSPRYKVTKRGQDVALRCDPISGHVSLYWYRQALGQGPEFLTYFNYEAQQDKSGLPNDRFSAERPEGSISTLTIQRTEQRDSAMYRCASSLMGVGTDTQYFGPGTRLTVL.

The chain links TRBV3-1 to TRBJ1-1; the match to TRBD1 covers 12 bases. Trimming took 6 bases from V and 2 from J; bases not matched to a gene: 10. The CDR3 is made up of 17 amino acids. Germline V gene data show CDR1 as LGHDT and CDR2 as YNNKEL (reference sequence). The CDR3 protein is CASRKTGTGGSNTEAFF. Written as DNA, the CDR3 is TGTGCCAGCAGAAAGACCGGGACAGGGGGCAGTAACACTGAAGCTTTCTTT.

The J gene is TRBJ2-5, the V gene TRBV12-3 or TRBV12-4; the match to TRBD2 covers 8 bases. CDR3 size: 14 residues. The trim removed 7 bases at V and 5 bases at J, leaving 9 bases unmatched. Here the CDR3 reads CASNTRTSRETQYF. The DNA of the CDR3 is TGTGCCAGCAATACAAGGACTAGCAGGGAGACCCAGTACTTC.

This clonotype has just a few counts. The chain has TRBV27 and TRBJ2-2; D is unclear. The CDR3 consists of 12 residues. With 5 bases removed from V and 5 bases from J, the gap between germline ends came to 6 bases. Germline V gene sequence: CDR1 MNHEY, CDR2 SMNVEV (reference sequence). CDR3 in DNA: TGTGCCAGCAGTCGGGCTACCGGGGAGCTGTTTTTT. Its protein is CASSRATGELFF.

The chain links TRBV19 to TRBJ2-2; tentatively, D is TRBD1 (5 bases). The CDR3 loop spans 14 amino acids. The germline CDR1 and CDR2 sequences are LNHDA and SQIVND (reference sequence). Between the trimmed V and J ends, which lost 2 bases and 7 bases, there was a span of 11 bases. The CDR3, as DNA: TGTGCCAGTAGTATAAGGGGTCGTGGCGGGGAGCTGTTTTTT. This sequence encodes CASSIRGRGGELFF.